A selection of T cell receptor beta chains follows, all from one sample in a study of response to subunit inactivated influenza vaccine. TCRdb reprocessed the RT-PCR reads with MiXCR, giving one entry per CDR3 protein. The sample has roughly 760,000 distinct CDR3 sequences; 21% are singletons. This specimen consisted of PBMCs from blood, obtained around 5 days after vaccination. The receptors shown here come from a man aged 45-60 years who received an inactivated influenza vaccine. The CDR3 runs from the conserved cysteine through the conserved F or W. Fields, in order: clone size, J gene, D gene, V gene, CDR3 DNA, CDR3 protein. The D gene is left open where the match is weak. Only part of the rows carry a size: once, few, many, or a class if the clone is expanded.

>few|TRBJ1-6|TRBD1|TRBV20-1
TGCAGTGCTATGAGGGGGGACAGGGGTGGGGATTCACCCCTCCACTTT
CSAMRGDRGGDSPLHF
>many|TRBJ2-7|-|TRBV12-3/TRBV12-4
TGTGCCAGCATCCTAGATCGGGTAGGGAGCGAGCAGTACTTC
CASILDRVGSEQYF
>few|TRBJ2-1|TRBD2|TRBV5-1
TGCGCCAGCAGCTTGGCGGGAGGGGAGTATGAGCAGTTCTTC
CASSLAGGEYEQFF
>few|TRBJ1-4|-|TRBV4-3
TGCGCCAGCAGCCAAGCCTTGGGCCCAGATATTAATGAAAAACTGTTTTTT
CASSQALGPDINEKLFF
>few|TRBJ2-3|TRBD2|TRBV6-1
TGTGCCAGCAGCCACGATTGGACTAGCGGGATAGATACGCAGTATTTT
CASSHDWTSGIDTQYF
>few|TRBJ2-5|-|TRBV6-5
TGTGCCAGCAGTTACTCTTACGGGGGCCAAGAGACCCAGTACTTC
CASSYSYGGQETQYF
>-|TRBJ2-1|TRBD2|TRBV5-1
TGCGCCAGCAGCTCCAGACTAGCGGGGGGGCTTGGTACATTTATCCATGAGCAGTTCTTC
CASSSRLAGGLGTFIHEQFF
>few|TRBJ2-2|-|TRBV10-3
TGTGCCATTGGGAAGGGGGGCGACACCGGGGAGCTGTTTTTT
CAIGKGGDTGELFF
>few|TRBJ2-4|TRBD2|TRBV29-1
TGCAGCGTCGAGGACAGCGGGGGGCGAGACATTCAGTACTTC
CSVEDSGGRDIQYF
>few|TRBJ1-2|-|TRBV6-5
TGTGCCAGCAGTTACGGGCAGGACGACTATGGCTACACCTTC
CASSYGQDDYGYTF
>-|TRBJ2-5|-|TRBV10-2
TGCGCCAGCAGTGAGTTCAGGGGCCCACAAGAGACCCAGTACTTC
CASSEFRGPQETQYF
>few|TRBJ2-5|TRBD2|TRBV20-1
TGCAGTGCACCTAGAGCGGGGGAAGAGACCCAGTACTTC
CSAPRAGEETQYF
>-|TRBJ2-2|TRBD2|TRBV5-1
TGCGCCAGCAGACCGACTAGCGCGAACACCGGGGAGCTGTTTTTT
CASRPTSANTGELFF
>few|TRBJ2-1|-|TRBV19
TGTGCCAGTAGTAGGCGAGGGATTAATGAGCAGTTCTTC
CASSRRGINEQFF
>few|TRBJ1-6|-|TRBV27
TGTGCCAGCAGTTTGGGAACCAGCTCCTATAATTCACCCCTCCACTTT
CASSLGTSSYNSPLHF
>-|TRBJ2-3|-|TRBV5-4
TGTGCCAGCAGCTTACGACTAGGGGGGGACACAGATACGCAGTATTTT
CASSLRLGGDTDTQYF
>-|TRBJ1-2|-|TRBV6-1
TGTGCCAGCAGTGTAGGGACCGACACTTATGGCTACACCTTC
CASSVGTDTYGYTF
>few|TRBJ2-6|-|TRBV21-1
TGTGCCAGCCCCGAGCGGACAGACTCCACTGGGGCCAACGTCCTGACTTTC
CASPERTDSTGANVLTF
>-|TRBJ2-2|TRBD2|TRBV15
TGTGCCACCAGCAGACTGCTAGCGGGGGGGACCGGGGAGCTGTTTTTT
CATSRLLAGGTGELFF
>-|TRBJ1-1|-|TRBV7-8
TGTGCCAGGGACACTGGCGGGACAAAGAACACTGAAGCTTTCTTT
CARDTGGTKNTEAFF
>-|TRBJ2-5|TRBD1|TRBV20-1
TGCAGTGCTATTCTCGGACAGGGAGTTGAGACCCAGTACTTC
CSAILGQGVETQYF
>few|TRBJ1-1|-|TRBV28
TGTGCCAGCAGCAGCCCAAGGACAGTCGGAACTGAAGCTTTCTTT
CASSSPRTVGTEAFF
>few|TRBJ1-5|-|TRBV12-3/TRBV12-4
TGTGCCAGCAGTTTAGCGGGTAAACATCAGCCCCAGCATTTT
CASSLAGKHQPQHF
>-|TRBJ2-6|-|TRBV6-5
TGTGCCAGCAGTTACTCATTGGGGTCTGGGGCCAACGTCCTGACTTTC
CASSYSLGSGANVLTF
>few|TRBJ2-5|TRBD2|TRBV20-1
TGCAGTGCTAGACAGGCTAGCGGGCAGGGGGAGACCCAGTACTTC
CSARQASGQGETQYF
>-|TRBJ1-1|-|TRBV29-1
TGCAGCGTTTTGGGTTATAAGATGAACACTGAAGCTTTCTTT
CSVLGYKMNTEAFF
>-|TRBJ2-1|-|TRBV11-1
TGTGCCAGCAGCTTAGCGTTTGGCGGAGGCTCCTACAATGAGCAGTTCTTC
CASSLAFGGGSYNEQFF
>-|TRBJ2-1|-|TRBV11-2
TGTGCCAGCAGCCAAACCATTGGAGAGCAGTTCTTC
CASSQTIGEQFF
>-|TRBJ2-1|-|TRBV19
TGTGCCAGCCGTACCCAGGGCTACAATGAGCAGTTCTTC
CASRTQGYNEQFF
>-|TRBJ2-7|TRBD1|TRBV15
TGTGCCACCAGCAGACCGGGACAGGGAACCTCCTACGAGCAGTACTTC
CATSRPGQGTSYEQYF
>few|TRBJ2-5|-|TRBV5-1
TGCGCCAGCAGCTTGTTCCCAGGGAGTGGAGAGACCCAGTACTTC
CASSLFPGSGETQYF
>few|TRBJ2-3|TRBD1|TRBV6-1
TGTGCCAGCAGACCGGGACAGGGCCTAACGCAGTATTTT
CASRPGQGLTQYF
>-|TRBJ1-5|-|TRBV18
TGTGCCAGCCGATACTCGGAGGGTAGCAATCAGCCCCAGCATTTT
CASRYSEGSNQPQHF
>few|TRBJ2-3|TRBD2|TRBV7-2
TGTGCCAGCAGCAGCAATAGCGGGAGCGCGCAGTATTTT
CASSSNSGSAQYF
>-|TRBJ2-1|-|TRBV6-2/TRBV6-3
TGTGCCAGCAGTCGACCGGGACTTTACAATGAGCAGTTCTTC
CASSRPGLYNEQFF
>-|TRBJ2-5|-|TRBV6-1
TGTGCCAGCAGTAAGGTGACCCAGTACTTC
CASSKVTQYF
>few|TRBJ2-3|TRBD2|TRBV28
TGTGCCAGCAGTTCTGTCGGGAGGACAGATACGCAGTATTTT
CASSSVGRTDTQYF
>few|TRBJ1-2|-|TRBV7-9
TGTGCCAGCAGCTTGGGGGTACACGGCTACACCTTC
CASSLGVHGYTF
>few|TRBJ2-1|TRBD1|TRBV24-1
TGTGCCACCAGTGATTTCGCGAACAGGGGGCAGTTCTTC
CATSDFANRGQFF
>-|TRBJ2-7|-|TRBV20-1
TGCAGTGCTCCTCCCGACTGGGTGAATCCCTACGAGCAGTACTTC
CSAPPDWVNPYEQYF
>few|TRBJ2-5|-|TRBV18
TGTGCCAGCTCACCATCTGGGAAAACAGGCGGGGAGACCCAGTACTTC
CASSPSGKTGGETQYF
>-|TRBJ1-1|-|TRBV10-2
TGCGCCAGCACCGAAAGGGAGGGCACTGAAGCTTTCTTT
CASTEREGTEAFF
>-|TRBJ2-3|TRBD1|TRBV15
TGTGCCACCAGCATCCCAGGACAGGGTTTAATGGATACGCAGTATTTT
CATSIPGQGLMDTQYF
>-|TRBJ2-3|TRBD2|TRBV20-1
TGCAGTGCTAGATATGGGGGACTAACGGGCTTCGTACTCCGCACAGATACGCAGTATTTT
CSARYGGLTGFVLRTDTQYF
>few|TRBJ2-7|-|TRBV5-5
TGTGCCAGCAGCTTGTTGGAGGGAGTGGTTTACGAGCAGTACTTC
CASSLLEGVVYEQYF
>few|TRBJ2-3|-|TRBV10-3
TGTGCCATCAGGGCAGAAAACACAGATACGCAGTATTTT
CAIRAENTDTQYF
>-|TRBJ2-4|-|TRBV20-1
TGCAGTGCTAGCATTACAGAAGCCAAAAACATTCAGTACTTC
CSASITEAKNIQYF
>few|TRBJ2-5|-|TRBV28
TGTGCCAGCAGTTTTTATATACAAGAGACCCAGTACTTC
CASSFYIQETQYF
>-|TRBJ2-1|TRBD2|TRBV24-1
TGTGCCACCAGTCCGGCTAGCGGGAGGGCGCTCTTCGATGAGCAGTTCTTC
CATSPASGRALFDEQFF
>few|TRBJ2-7|-|TRBV6-2/TRBV6-3
TGTGCCAGCGCAATTCAGGGTTACCACGAGCAGTACTTC
CASAIQGYHEQYF
>few|TRBJ1-4|-|TRBV3-1
TGTGCCAGCAGTCCGCCAACTAATGAACAAAAACTGTTTTTT
CASSPPTNEQKLFF
>few|TRBJ2-1|-|TRBV10-3
TGTGCCATACGACTCAACAATGAGCAGTTCTTC
CAIRLNNEQFF